The source of this T cell receptor beta chain is a study of cytomegalovirus exposure and HLA in healthy donors (dated by TCRdb to the late 2010s). As for the study more broadly: According to an earlier analysis of around 600 of the donors, some 180 million T cells yielded some 120 million unique TCR beta sequences and about 280 Gb of sequence data. An early release covering around 630 HLA-typed donors comprised about 300 gigabases of sequencing data and roughly 86 million unique TCR sequences. Among the approximately 400 genotyped donors, around 79% belonged to the genetic ancestry cluster associated with self-reported Caucasian donors. The study aimed to test whether cataloging public T cell receptors could reveal signatures of past pathogen exposure. The study profiled the T cell repertoires of 666 subjects by immunosequencing and related them to cytomegalovirus serostatus. A separate validation cohort of 100 to 150 different subjects was used in addition to the 666-subject first cohort. To predict cytomegalovirus infection status, the study combined high-throughput TCR immunosequencing, statistical association of individual TCRs with disease status, and machine learning. A later analysis re-examined previously published TCR beta repertoires from over 500 donors and added high-resolution HLA genotyping to investigate patterns of TCR occurrence. Rather than drawing on any new phenotypic data, the later analysis identified candidate immune exposures from TCR beta sequences and the way those sequences occurred across donors. An earlier analysis of 587 of the donors used high-throughput TCR beta sequencing to judge whether each TCR beta V gene segment behaved as functional or pseudogenic. Donor age, sex, ethnicity and CMV serostatus were compiled alongside the repertoire data. A later genetic analysis used genome-wide SNP genotypes for about three fifths of the 666 donors, treating that subset as a discovery cohort. Every repertoire in the discovery cohort had been generated on one and the same sequencing platform. Class I and class II HLA loci were covered by the typing at four-digit resolution. Typing coverage differed by locus: A, B, C, DRB1 and DQB1 were typed in roughly 620-630 donors, DQA1 in approximately 520, DPA1 in 606, and DPB1 in around 440. A handful of DR-DQ haplotypes were handled as single units for association and clustering because linkage in the cohort was strong. Among about 410 genotyped donors of the cohort, an average of roughly 230,000 unique TCR beta nucleotide sequences was sequenced per donor, of which about 18% were non-productive. Study-wide conclusions, independent of this receptor: Because HLA typing was missing for some donors at each locus, association tests included only the typed subset. V-gene and J-gene trimming of TCR beta chains was associated with a missense DCLRE1C variant in a later genetic analysis, and the association was replicated in an independent cohort. In a later analysis, 16,951 TCR beta sequences were associated with specific HLA alleles at a false discovery rate of 0.05. In vitro tests confirmed that three of the cytomegalovirus-associated TCR beta chains recognize cytomegalovirus antigens. Immune exposure information for the cohort was limited to CMV serostatus. A later genetic analysis reported fewer N-insertions in productive TCRs among donors in an Asian-associated ancestry cluster than the roughly 620-donor mean. Across donors, most TCR sequences were observed very rarely, whereas some public TCRs were present in many individuals. In the study, approximately 150 TCR beta chains were listed as associated with cytomegalovirus. A further reported finding was that TCR beta sequences accurately predicted the HLA-A and HLA-B alleles for most subjects in the first cohort. Strong co-occurrence of HLA alleles, especially DR and DQ, made assigning TCR associations to individual alleles difficult. According to the authors, the approach could potentially be generalized to other disease states and immunological phenotypes. In a later analysis, TCR association rates were found to vary across HLA loci, with the most associated TCRs seen for DRB1 alleles and the fewest for HLA-C alleles. In a later analysis, HLA-associated TCR beta chains were found to be more clonally expanded and to have lower generation probabilities than equally common non-associated chains. The cohort was sequenced for TCR beta chains only, and without alpha or paired-chain data the features that could be detected were limited. The 87-base-pair reads could not distinguish some IMGT-functional V segments, including TRBV6-2 and TRBV6-3, so those segments were excluded. Most CMV-associated TCR beta chains appeared to be HLA-restricted in a later analysis, and the HLA associations seemed to be driven largely by CMV exposure. A cluster of highly shared sequence variants was judged likely to represent a technical artifact of the sequencing pipeline. Linkage disequilibrium might explain the correlated functional status among segregating V segments, but an unknown experimental factor could not be excluded. Some 15 rarely observed V segments, including chromosome 9 orphons, were excluded from the earlier analysis of several hundred of the donors because counts were too low. A later analysis reported that several top co-occurrence clusters appeared linked to parvovirus B19, influenza, CMV and Epstein-Barr virus. Broadly in line with IMGT annotations, most TCR beta V segments showed up in productive rearrangements about 87% or about 30% of the time in an earlier analysis of around 600 of the donors. In both the original and validation cohorts, the classifier was reported to diagnose cytomegalovirus status with high specificity and sensitivity. Presence/absence analyses assumed roughly uniform sequencing depth across donors, an assumption that may not hold.

In total, fewer than 750 healthy bone marrow donors made up the cohort. Cohort members were all nominally healthy when sampled, although unrecorded immune exposures were likely present. The donor was CMV seronegative and belonged to the group of more than 300 seronegative cohort members. A peripheral blood sample was provided by each donor, and peripheral blood mononuclear cells were used for TCR beta sequencing. Genomic DNA was extracted from the blood cell samples with the Qiagen DNeasy Blood Extraction Kit. CDR3 length: 13 amino acids, cysteine to phenylalanine. The entry retains the CDR3 DNA only, 39 bases that are in frame from base 1. The junction shows trimming of 5 bases on V and 8 bases on J, and the gene matches do not reach 8 bases of it. CDR1 and CDR2, per the germline V gene, are SGHAT and FQNNGV. Receptors were amplified or captured by the immunoSEQ multiplex PCR assay. A mixture of 60 forward primers for TCR Vbeta segments and 13 reverse primers for TCR Jbeta segments was used in the multiplex PCR. A multiplex PCR assay on genomic DNA amplified the CDR3 region of rearranged TCR beta genes. On the Illumina HiSeq System, the amplified TCR beta libraries were sequenced as 87-base-pair reads. Processing in the source paper ran as follows. In a later analysis, 70 million to 95 million unique TCR beta chains were counted across the 690 or so repertoires, and approximately 9.9 million of these chains were shared by at least two donors. A nearest-neighbor algorithm error-corrected the raw reads and collapsed the reads into unique sequences, merging closely related sequences to remove PCR and sequencing errors. V, D and J gene segments were assigned by aligning CDR3 sequences to IMGT reference sequences. For a sequence to be retained, a match of at least six nucleotides was required to both a V gene segment and a J gene segment. A rearrangement counted as productive if the CDR3 had no stop codons and remained in frame with V and J, and every other rearrangement counted as non-productive. Following IMGT convention, CDR3 was defined as the stretch from the second conserved V-encoded cysteine to the conserved J-encoded phenylalanine. In an earlier analysis of approximately 500 of the donors, sequences lacking an unambiguous match to a single V gene segment were excluded. An earlier analysis of several hundred of the donors classified V segments as functional when productive rearrangements were above 56.7% and as segregating when the standard deviation between donors was above 5%. To diagnose cytomegalovirus status from the catalog of TCR beta chain sequences, a statistical classification framework was built. A later analysis assigned V and J genes by comparing TCR nucleotide sequences with IMGT/GENE-DB human TR gene sequences. In a later analysis, CDR3 sequences and most-parsimonious VDJ recombination scenarios were assigned using the TCRdist pipeline. In a later analysis, each TCR beta chain was defined by its CDR3 amino acid sequence together with its V-gene family, and reads lacking a unique V-gene family were excluded. A later analysis removed 500 to 650 highly shared, low-generation-probability nucleotide sequences to deal with suspected cross-contamination and a sequencing artifact. In a later analysis, a clonal expansion index was calculated for each public chain from normalized within-repertoire ranks of inferred template counts. Generation probabilities in a later analysis came from a VDJ recombination model fitted to out-of-frame rearrangements, and those results were checked against IGoR. A later analysis scored TCR-TCR, TCR-HLA and TCR-CMV co-occurrence with hypergeometric tests, applying a repertoire-size bias correction to TCR pairs. False discovery rates were estimated in a later analysis by permuting HLA or CMV assignments 20 times. A later analysis grouped co-occurring TCRs with DBSCAN, adding TCRdist sequence similarity when clustering within HLA-allele-positive subsets. Repertoires with fewer than 30,000 or more than 120,000 public chains, plus five repertoires with anomalous nucleotide sharing, were excluded from co-occurrence clustering. This immuneACCESS table, as held by TCRdb, lists in-frame sequences with V and J called but not all clones. Of the missing ones, under half trace to an unresolved V gene in checked studies; the others have no known cause. That table gives V, J and clone size, and the DNA gave D and trimming. This sample lists 65,000 to 95,000 clones; about 80% were detected once. Approximately 2.4% of the sample is in the top ten clones.

Details on this clone: What this receptor recognizes is not known. Per-base quality was not reported, and no clone a single base away is much larger than it.

The V and J genes are TRBV11-2 and TRBJ1-2; 7 central bases correspond to TRBD1. The clonotype comes from a man under 40 in good health and CMV-seronegative. The sequencing input was PBMCs. This receptor carries the CDR3 CASSTTGPTGYTF. At the DNA level, the sequence is TGTGCCAGCAGCACGACAGGGCCGACGGGCTACACCTTC.